Listed below are T cell receptor beta chains from one sample, sequenced in a study of beta chain features in type 1 diabetes. Generated by immunoSEQ multiplex PCR, the TCRdb table keeps only in-frame clones and is missing some. Of around 140,000 clones listed, about 13% are singletons. What was sequenced was central memory CD4+ T cells from blood. These receptors all stem from a man aged 18 to 29 with type 1 diabetes. Each CDR3 is given with its conserved first and last residue. The D gene is left open where the match is weak. Where a row states a size, it is once, few, many or the class of an expanded clone; other rows omit it.

j_gene: TRBJ1-1; len: 15; v_gene: TRBV14; d_gene: -; abundance: -; CDR3aa: CASSQDLGASTEAFF; CDR3nt: TGTGCCAGCAGCCAAGATCTAGGGGCCAGCACTGAAGCTTTCTTT
j_gene: TRBJ1-2; len: 13; v_gene: TRBV30; d_gene: -; abundance: few; CDR3aa: CAWSVLRAPGYTF; CDR3nt: -
j_gene: TRBJ2-1; len: 14; v_gene: TRBV6-5; d_gene: -; abundance: -; CDR3aa: CATRSHSRDDEQFF; CDR3nt: TGTGCCACCCGGTCCCACTCCAGAGATGATGAGCAGTTCTTC
j_gene: TRBJ1-5; len: 13; v_gene: TRBV29-1; d_gene: -; abundance: -; CDR3aa: CSAGQGGNQPQHF; CDR3nt: TGCAGCGCCGGGCAGGGCGGCAATCAGCCCCAGCATTTT
j_gene: TRBJ2-2; len: 15; v_gene: TRBV12-5; d_gene: TRBD1; abundance: -; CDR3aa: CASGLGTGNTGELFF; CDR3nt: TGTGCTAGTGGTTTGGGGACAGGAAACACCGGGGAGCTGTTTTTT
j_gene: TRBJ1-6; len: 12; v_gene: TRBV7-9; d_gene: -; abundance: few; CDR3aa: CASSLMSSPLHF; CDR3nt: TGTGCCAGCAGCTTGATGAGTTCACCCCTCCACTTT
j_gene: TRBJ1-3; len: 15; v_gene: TRBV30; d_gene: -; abundance: -; CDR3aa: CAWSFYSGNGNTIYF; CDR3nt: TGTGCCTGGAGTTTCTACTCGGGGAACGGAAACACCATATATTTT
j_gene: TRBJ1-4; len: 14; v_gene: TRBV28; d_gene: -; abundance: few; CDR3aa: CASRSPGLDEKLFF; CDR3nt: TGTGCCAGCAGGTCCCCAGGGCTCGATGAAAAACTGTTTTTT
j_gene: TRBJ2-7; len: 13; v_gene: TRBV30; d_gene: -; abundance: few; CDR3aa: CAWIRPATYEQYF; CDR3nt: TGTGCCTGGATCAGACCCGCCACCTACGAGCAGTACTTC
j_gene: TRBJ1-6; len: 14; v_gene: TRBV6-1; d_gene: -; abundance: few; CDR3aa: CASSEAAGRSPLHF; CDR3nt: TGTGCCAGCAGTGAAGCGGCAGGCCGTTCACCCCTCCACTTT
j_gene: TRBJ2-2; len: 12; v_gene: TRBV30; d_gene: -; abundance: -; CDR3aa: CAGVRGIGELFF; CDR3nt: TGTGCCGGGGTACGGGGGATCGGGGAGCTGTTTTTT
j_gene: TRBJ1-1; len: 13; v_gene: TRBV30; d_gene: -; abundance: -; CDR3aa: CASRRSGDTEAFF; CDR3nt: TGTGCCTCCCGCCGGTCGGGAGACACTGAAGCTTTCTTT